A single sample gave rise to the 24 T cell receptor beta chains below, sequenced in a study of T cell responses to AZD1222 COVID-19 vaccine. Some clones are missing from TCRdb's copy, which holds only in-frame ones; the method was immunoSEQ multiplex PCR. Counted here are 100,000 to 140,000 clones, about 93% occurring once; the ten biggest clones make up roughly a fifth. Material: peripheral blood, obtained on day 0 of AZD1222 vaccination. These receptors were collected from an adult in good health.

The chain carries TRBV3-1 (or the pseudogene TRBV3-2) and TRBJ1-1; tentative D call: TRBD1 (6 bases). Germline lookup yields CDR1 LGHDT and CDR2 YNNKEL (reference sequence). This CDR3 region has 13 residues. V was pared by 4 bases and J by 7 bases, with 13 bases between. Here the CDR3 DNA reads TGTGCCAGCAGCCGAGGGGGTAATGGTGAAGCTTTCTTT. Its protein is CASSRGGNGEAFF.

The chain recombines TRBV7-9 with TRBJ2-5, with no clear D. This CDR3 region has 14 residues. The V end lost 5 bases, the J end lost 5 bases, and 15 bases lay between the germline ends. The germline V gene encodes CDR1 SEHNR and CDR2 FQNEAQ (reference sequence). CDR3 in amino acids: CASSQAMGSETQYF. The DNA of the CDR3 is TGTGCCAGCAGCCAGGCGATGGGGTCGGAGACCCAGTACTTC.

The V gene is TRBV7-7, the J gene TRBJ2-2; D is unresolved. CDR3 size: 11 residues. Trimming removed 10 bases from V and 4 bases from J, with 7 bases in between. CDR1 and CDR2 (germline): SSHAT, FNYEAQ (reference sequence). CDR3 nucleotide sequence: TGTGCCACGGGCCCCACCGGGGAGCTGTTTTTT. As protein: CATGPTGELFF.

The gene calls are TRBV28 and TRBJ1-5; a weak D match, TRBD1 (6 bases). Germline CDR1 is MDHEN and CDR2 is SYDVKM. V was cut by 1 base and J by 2 bases, with 12 bases left in between. The CDR3 covers 16 residues. In DNA form, the CDR3 reads TGTGCCAGCAGTTTATTTGGGGGCGCGGGCAATCAGCCCCAGCATTTT. As protein: CASSLFGGAGNQPQHF. The entire variable domain, with the rest obtained from reference TRBV28 and TRBJ1-5, is as follows: DVKVTQSSRYLVKRTGEKVFLECVQDMDHENMFWYRQDPGLGLRLIYFSYDVKMKEKGDIPEGYSVSREKKERFSLILESASTNQTSMYLCASSLFGGAGNQPQHFGDGTRLSIL.

This chain uses TRBV5-1 with TRBJ1-2, with 10 nucleotides matching TRBD1. CDR1 SGHRS and CDR2 YFSETQ come from the germline V gene. With 0 bases clipped from V and 6 bases from J, the junction kept 5 bases outside the gene matches. The CDR3 is made up of 15 amino acids. DNA for the CDR3: TGCGCCAGCAGCTTGGTGGCCGGACAGGGGGATGGCTACACCTTC. It yields the protein CASSLVAGQGDGYTF.

The chain uses TRBV19 and TRBJ1-1, with 9 nucleotides matching TRBD1. The CDR3 sequence is 16 residues long. Looked up from germline, CDR1 is LNHDA and CDR2 is SQIVND (reference sequence). The V gene end was trimmed by 5 bases and the J gene end by 1 base; junction bases not matched to a gene: 8. Here the CDR3 reads CASSDGTGQGNTEAFF. In DNA form, the CDR3 reads TGTGCCAGTAGTGATGGGACAGGGCAAGGGAACACTGAAGCTTTCTTT.

The CDR3 nucleotides read TGCGCCAGCAGCCAAGAAATAGGGCGATCCTATGGCTACACCTTC. Its protein product is CASSQEIGRSYGYTF. The chain carries TRBV4-1 and TRBJ1-2; D remains unclear. CDR3 length: 15 residues. V was clipped by 0 bases and J by 4 bases, with 12 bases between them. Germline values: CDR1 MGHRA, CDR2 YSYEKL.

The chain links TRBV4-1 to TRBJ2-7; 7 bases are shared with TRBD1. The CDR3 length is 15 residues. V lost 0 bases and J lost 1; bases outside the gene matches: 3. Germline CDR1 MGHRA, CDR2 YSYEKL. This CDR3 reads CASSQDGTASYEQYF. The DNA of the CDR3 is TGCGCCAGCAGCCAAGACGGGACAGCTTCCTACGAGCAGTACTTC.

The chain links TRBV6-5 to TRBJ1-5, with D possibly TRBD1 on 5 matching bases. Trimming took 6 bases from V and 8 from J, leaving 14 bases between them. The germline V gene encodes CDR1 MNHEY and CDR2 SVGAGI. The CDR3 spans 13 residues. The CDR3 loop reads CASRARAGEPQHF. The DNA for the CDR3 is TGTGCCAGCAGGGCCAGGGCGGGCGAGCCCCAGCATTTT.

As to this clone: Since the CDR3 does not end with the conserved phenylalanine or tryptophan, this likely comes from a read error. The DNA is omitted, as the CDR3 cannot be located on it reliably, and the CDR3 follows TCRdb's listing. This chain joins TRBV13 and TRBJ1-1. The V gene's germline CDR1 is PRHDT and CDR2 FYEKMQ (reference sequence). The CDR3 contains 13 residues when both ends are counted. CDR3 in amino acids: CASSTRTQYSWNL.

The chain uses TRBV11-2 and TRBJ1-3; 7 nucleotides match TRBD1. In germline, CDR1 is SGHAT, CDR2 FQNNGV. The V segment lost 5 bases and the J segment 0 bases; nucleotides outside the gene matches: 4. The CDR3 is 15 residues long. DNA for the CDR3: TGTGCCAGCAGCGCGGGACAGAGCTCTGGAAACACCATATATTTT. As protein: CASSAGQSSGNTIYF.

The CDR3 reads CASSVEKGGGQVSTDTQYF. Here the CDR3 DNA reads TGTGCCAGCAGCGTCGAAAAGGGCGGGGGACAGGTTAGCACAGATACGCAGTATTTT. The chain has TRBV9 and TRBJ2-3; D might be TRBD1 (8 bases). Germline values: CDR1 SGDLS, CDR2 YYNGEE. There are 19 residues in the CDR3. Trimming pared 2 bases from V and 0 bases from J, leaving 22 bases between.

J is TRBJ2-3 and V is TRBV7-9, with D possibly being TRBD1 or TRBD2 (6 bases each). Germline CDR1 and CDR2: SEHNR and FQNEAQ (reference sequence). This CDR3 has 17 amino acids. V was pared by 5 bases and J by 2 bases, with 20 bases between. The CDR3: CASSPPRLEGVTDTQYF. The CDR3 DNA reads as TGTGCCAGCAGCCCCCCCCGACTAGAGGGGGTCACAGATACGCAGTATTTT.

V usage is TRBV27 and J usage is TRBJ2-7; D is unclear. Trimming stripped 0 bases from V and 3 bases from J, with 12 bases between. Germline lookup yields CDR1 MNHEY and CDR2 SMNVEV (reference sequence). The CDR3 spans 15 residues. CDR3 in amino acids: CASSLSRGWNYEQYF. The CDR3 coding sequence is TGTGCCAGCAGTTTATCACGTGGGTGGAACTACGAGCAGTACTTC.

V is TRBV12-5 and J is TRBJ1-5; TRBD1 matches 8 bases. CDR1 LGHNT and CDR2 FRNRAP come from the germline V gene. Trimming removed 7 bases from V and 2 bases from J; junction bases left unmatched: 10. The CDR3 extends over 16 amino acids. This chain's CDR3 is CASAPIQGAGNQPQHF. The CDR3 DNA reads as TGTGCTAGTGCCCCAATCCAGGGGGCCGGCAATCAGCCCCAGCATTTT.

The chain is built from TRBV19 and TRBJ2-6; D may be TRBD2 (5 bases). V was shortened by 2 bases and J by 1 base, with 9 bases between the two germline ends. The germline gives CDR1 LNHDA, CDR2 SQIVND (reference sequence). The CDR3 is 16 amino acids. CDR3 nucleotide sequence: TGTGCCAGTAGTATATTGACGGGATCTGGGGCCAACGTCCTGACTTTC. Residues: CASSILTGSGANVLTF.

V and J are TRBV5-8 and TRBJ1-5; D is unresolved. The ends were cut back, 0 bases at V and 6 bases at J, with 7 bases in the middle. CDR3 length: 13 amino acids. Per the germline V gene, CDR1 is SGHTS and CDR2 is YDEGEE. The CDR3 nucleotides are TGTGCCAGCAGCTTGGTGGGGATTCAGCCCCAGCATTTT. Protein product: CASSLVGIQPQHF.

The table lists this clone with a count of one. The J gene is TRBJ2-7, the V gene TRBV7-7; tentative D call: TRBD2 (6 bases). CDR3 length: 13 amino acids. Looked up from germline, CDR1 is SSHAT and CDR2 is FNYEAQ (reference sequence). The CDR3 DNA reads as TGTGCGCCCCTTTGGGGGACTTACTACGAGCAGTACTTC. The encoded protein is CAPLWGTYYEQYF.

The chain combines TRBV6-2 or TRBV6-3 with TRBJ2-7; 7 bases line up with TRBD1. Germline lookup yields CDR1 MNHEY and CDR2 SVGEGT. The CDR3 totals 14 residues. The ends lost 4 bases at V and 0 bases at J; junction bases unmatched: 3. The CDR3: CASSFDRVSYEQYF. CDR3 in DNA: TGTGCCAGCAGTTTCGACAGGGTCTCCTACGAGCAGTACTTC.

This clone was counted once. The gene calls are TRBV27 and TRBJ1-1; TRBD1 aligns across 7 bases. This CDR3 has 15 residues. Germline loops: CDR1 MNHEY, CDR2 SMNVEV (reference sequence). Trimming took 5 bases from V and 0 from J; bases not matched to a gene: 6. CDR3 residues: CASSQQGLLNTEAFF. CDR3 bases: TGTGCCAGCAGTCAACAGGGGTTACTGAACACTGAAGCTTTCTTT.

V is TRBV29-1 and J is TRBJ1-2, with 7 bases fitting TRBD1. CDR1 SQVTM and CDR2 ANQGSEA come from the germline V gene. This CDR3 is 15 amino acids long. Trimming removed 2 bases from V and 3 bases from J; junction bases left unmatched: 9. CDR3: CSVESGQAWYYGYTF. In DNA, the CDR3 is TGCAGCGTTGAAAGCGGACAGGCCTGGTACTATGGCTACACCTTC.

The V call is TRBV11-2, the J call TRBJ1-1, with D perhaps matching TRBD1 (6 bases). Trimming pared 3 bases from V and 5 bases from J, leaving 16 bases between. The germline CDR1 and CDR2 sequences are SGHAT and FQNNGV. This CDR3 is built from 15 residues. CDR3 coding DNA: TGTGCCAGCAGCTTCGCAGGTCCGCAGGGGACTGAAGCTTTCTTT. Protein product: CASSFAGPQGTEAFF.

CDR3 sequence reads: CASSLVGWAFF. The DNA of the CDR3 is TGTGCCAGCAGCTTAGTGGGGTGGGCTTTCTTT. V usage is TRBV7-2 and J usage is TRBJ1-1; no firm D call. The CDR3 is made up of 11 amino acids. The germline CDR1 and CDR2 sequences are SGHTA and FQGNSA. The V and J ends lost 1 base and 11 bases respectively, with 8 bases between them.

The V and J genes are TRBV10-2 and TRBJ1-1, with unresolved D. V gave up 4 bases and J gave up 0 bases, with 12 bases separating them. The germline V gene has CDR1 WSHSY and CDR2 SAAADI. The length of the CDR3 is 15 residues. In DNA form, the CDR3 reads TGCGCCAGCAGTGGTCAGACCGTGATGAACACTGAAGCTTTCTTT. It is translated as CASSGQTVMNTEAFF.